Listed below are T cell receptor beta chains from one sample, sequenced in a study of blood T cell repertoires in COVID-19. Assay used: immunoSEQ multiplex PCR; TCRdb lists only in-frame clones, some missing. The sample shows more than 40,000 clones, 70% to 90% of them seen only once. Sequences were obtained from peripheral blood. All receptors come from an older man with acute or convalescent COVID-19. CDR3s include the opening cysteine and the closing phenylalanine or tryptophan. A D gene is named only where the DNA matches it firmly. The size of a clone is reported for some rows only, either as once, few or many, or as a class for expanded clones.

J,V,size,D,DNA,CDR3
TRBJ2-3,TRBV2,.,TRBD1,TGTGCCAGTGGGGGGACAGGGACTAGCACAGATACGCAGTATTTT,CASGGTGTSTDTQYF
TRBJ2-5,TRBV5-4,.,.,TGTGCCAGCAGCCCCGCTAGTGGTGAGACCCAGTACTTC,CASSPASGETQYF
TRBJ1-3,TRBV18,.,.,TGTGCCAGCTCACCGAGTGTGTCAGAGGTGACTGGAAACACCATATATTTT,CASSPSVSEVTGNTIYF
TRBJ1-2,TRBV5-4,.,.,TGTGCCAGCAGCCAATCGGGGGGGAGTAACTATGGCTACACCTTC,CASSQSGGSNYGYTF
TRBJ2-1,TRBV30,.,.,TGTGCCTGGAGTTCCAGGTCAGGCAATGAGCAGTTCTTC,CAWSSRSGNEQFF
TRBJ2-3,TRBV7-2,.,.,TGTGCCAGCAGCTCGGTCTCGTGGACGCAGTATTTT,CASSSVSWTQYF
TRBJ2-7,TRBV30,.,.,TGTGCCTGGAGACAGGGCTACGAGCAGTACTTC,CAWRQGYEQYF
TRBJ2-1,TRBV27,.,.,TGTGCCAGCACGGGGGACAGTTCTTTTTACAATGAGCAGTTCTTC,CASTGDSSFYNEQFF
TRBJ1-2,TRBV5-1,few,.,TGCGCCAGTTGGGGGCTTACCTATGGCTACACCTTC,CASWGLTYGYTF
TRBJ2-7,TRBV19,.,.,TGTGCCAGTAGTAACCAGGGGCACCCCGCCTACGAGCAGTACTTC,CASSNQGHPAYEQYF
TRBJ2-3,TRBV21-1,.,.,TGTGCCAGCAGCAAAGAGGGTACTAGCGGGCGAACAGATACGCAGTATTTT,CASSKEGTSGRTDTQYF
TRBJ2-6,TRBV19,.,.,TGTGCCAGTAGTATAGGTGGGGCGCCTGGGGCCAACGTCCTGACTTTC,CASSIGGAPGANVLTF
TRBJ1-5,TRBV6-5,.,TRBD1,TGTGCCAGCAGTAACACAGGGGGTAATCAGCCCCAGCATTTT,CASSNTGGNQPQHF
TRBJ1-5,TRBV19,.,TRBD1,TGTGCCAGTAGTATGGTGCAGGGGGCGTATAATCAGCCCCAGCATTTT,CASSMVQGAYNQPQHF
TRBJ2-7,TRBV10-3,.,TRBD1,TGTGCCATCAGCCGACAGGGTAGGGTTAACGAGCAGTACTTC,CAISRQGRVNEQYF
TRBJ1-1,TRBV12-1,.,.,TGTGCCAGCAGCTTTGGGGACAGGGGGAACACTGAAGCTTTCTTT,CASSFGDRGNTEAFF
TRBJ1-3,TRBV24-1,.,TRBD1,TGTGCCACCAGTGACTCGGACAGGGGAGGAAACACCATATATTTT,CATSDSDRGGNTIYF
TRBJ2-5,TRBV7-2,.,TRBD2,TGTGCCAGCAGCTTAACGGCTAGCGGGGGGGGGCTCCAAGAGACCCAGTACTTC,CASSLTASGGGLQETQYF
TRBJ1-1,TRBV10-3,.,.,TGTGCCATCAGTCCCCGGGACAAAGGGACTGAAGCTTTCTTT,CAISPRDKGTEAFF
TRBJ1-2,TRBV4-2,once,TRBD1,TGTGCCAGCAGCCAAGATCTAGGGGGCGGCTACACCTTC,CASSQDLGGGYTF
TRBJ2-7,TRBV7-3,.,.,TGTGCCAGCAGCTTGGGACACTCCTCCTACGAGCAGTACTTC,CASSLGHSSYEQYF
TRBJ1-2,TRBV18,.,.,TGTGCCAGCTCTCATCCCGGAGAAGGCTACACCTTC,CASSHPGEGYTF
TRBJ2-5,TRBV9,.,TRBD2,TGTGCCAGCAGCGTAGATCCGGGGGGAGGGCAAGAGACCCAGTACTTC,CASSVDPGGGQETQYF
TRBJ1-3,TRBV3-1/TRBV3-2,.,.,TGTGCCAGCAGTCCTGACTGGTCTGGAAACACCATATATTTT,CASSPDWSGNTIYF
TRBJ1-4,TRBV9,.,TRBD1,TGTGCCAGCAGCGTTCGTCAGGGGGATGAAAAACTGTTTTTT,CASSVRQGDEKLFF
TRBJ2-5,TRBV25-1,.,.,TGTGCCAGCAGTGAATCCGGACAGTCCCCAGAGACCCAGTACTTC,CASSESGQSPETQYF
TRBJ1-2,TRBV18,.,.,TGTGCCAGCCACCCGACAGGAGCCGGCTATGGCTACACCTTC,CASHPTGAGYGYTF
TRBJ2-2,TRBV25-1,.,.,TGTGCCAGCAGTGAATGGGGCAGGGATGTGTCCGGGGAGCTGTTTTTT,CASSEWGRDVSGELFF
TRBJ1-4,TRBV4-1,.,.,TGCGCCAGCAGCCAGGTCGCGGGAGAAAAACTGTTTTTT,CASSQVAGEKLFF
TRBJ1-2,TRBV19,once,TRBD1,TGTGCCAGTAGTACCCGACAGGGGCTGGGCTATGGCTACACCTTC,CASSTRQGLGYGYTF
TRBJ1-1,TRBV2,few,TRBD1,TGTGCCAGCATTCGTGACAGGGATACTGAAGCTTTCTTT,CASIRDRDTEAFF
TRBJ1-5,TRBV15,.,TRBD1,TGTGCCACCAGCAGAGATCTAGACAGGGGGCTTGTCTATCAGCCCCAGCATTTT,CATSRDLDRGLVYQPQHF
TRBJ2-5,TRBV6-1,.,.,TGTGCCAGCAGTGACAGGGGCGTAGGGACCCAGTACTTC,CASSDRGVGTQYF
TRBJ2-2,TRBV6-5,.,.,TGTGCCAGCAGACCCGACAACACCAACGGGGAGCTGTTTTTT,CASRPDNTNGELFF
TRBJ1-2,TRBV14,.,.,TGTGCCAGCAGCCAGTCCAGGGCTGGCTACACCTTC,CASSQSRAGYTF
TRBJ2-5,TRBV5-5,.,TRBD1,TGTGCCAGCAGCACAGGGGGCGAGGAGACCCAGTACTTC,CASSTGGEETQYF
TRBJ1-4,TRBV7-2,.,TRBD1,TGTGCCAGCAGCCCCAGACAGGGGGCCGGAACCAATGAAAAACTGTTTTTT,CASSPRQGAGTNEKLFF
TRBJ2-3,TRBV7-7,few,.,TGTGCCAGCAGCCGGGGAACAGATCCTAGCACAGATACGCAGTATTTT,CASSRGTDPSTDTQYF
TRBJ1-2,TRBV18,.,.,TGTGCCAGCTCCCCCGGGGGAGATGGCTACACCTTC,CASSPGGDGYTF
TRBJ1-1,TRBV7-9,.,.,TGTGCCAGCAGCTTGAACAGTTGGGAAGCTTTCTTT,CASSLNSWEAFF
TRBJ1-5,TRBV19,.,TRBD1,TGTGCCAGTAGTATGCTTAGGACAGGGGCTTTTCAGCCCCAGCATTTT,CASSMLRTGAFQPQHF
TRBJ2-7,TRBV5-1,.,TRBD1,TGCGCCAGCAGCTTGGATACACCCGGGACAGGCGAGCAGTACTTC,CASSLDTPGTGEQYF
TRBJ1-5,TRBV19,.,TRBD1,TGTGCCAGTAGTATAGGACAGGGGAGAAATCAGCCCCAGCATTTT,CASSIGQGRNQPQHF
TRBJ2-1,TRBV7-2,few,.,TGTGCCAGCAGCGTGACTCGAGGGGAGCAGTTCTTC,CASSVTRGEQFF
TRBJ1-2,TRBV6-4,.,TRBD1,TGTGCCAGCAGTGACTCGGGACAGGGGAACTATGGCTACACCTTC,CASSDSGQGNYGYTF
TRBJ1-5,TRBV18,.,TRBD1,TGTGCCAGCTCACCTATGAGGGCCGGGACAGATAGCAATCAGCCCCAGCATTTT,CASSPMRAGTDSNQPQHF
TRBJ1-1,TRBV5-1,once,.,TGCGCCAGCAGCTTGGGACAGACGAACACTGAAGCTTTCTTT,CASSLGQTNTEAFF
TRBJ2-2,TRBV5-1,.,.,TGCGCCAGCAGCTTGGCCCCAAAGGGGCGCGGGGAGCTGTTTTTT,CASSLAPKGRGELFF
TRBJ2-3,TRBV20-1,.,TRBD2,TGCAGTGCTAGTCTGGCGGGGGGGCGGACAGATACGCAGTATTTT,CSASLAGGRTDTQYF